This TCR beta chain was obtained from a study of blood T cell repertoires in COVID-19. In the study overall: There were acute and convalescent COVID-19 samples, and they came from the United States, Italy and Spain. Nucleic acid was either cDNA or gDNA, and it came from T cells, B-cell-depleted T cells, or PBMCs.

V lost 5 bases, J lost 5 bases, and 7 bases lay in between. The CDR3 runs to 12 residues. CDR1 is LNHDA and CDR2 is SQIVND in the germline V gene (reference sequence). The repertoire was sequenced with immunoSEQ multiplex PCR; TCRdb's copy has only in-frame clones and lacks some. Of tens of thousands of clones listed, 80% were seen once; the top ten hold 60%. The sequenced sample consisted of peripheral blood. This TCR was recovered from a woman at least 80 years old with acute or convalescent COVID-19. The chain recombines TRBV19 with TRBJ2-1; D gene unclear. As DNA, the CDR3 is TGTGCCAGTAGTTCAGTGGACAATGAGCAGTTCTTC. Translated, it gives CASSSVDNEQFF.